The source of this T cell receptor (beta chain) is a study of blood T cells in healthy people across ages. Study observations and caveats: A greater number of naive CD4+ cells and higher diversity distinguished long-lived donors from aged donors. TCR beta diversity per million T cells fell roughly linearly with age.

Each sample yielded at least 5.5 micrograms of PBMC total RNA. Combining a sample-barcoded 5' primer with a J-beta primer mix, a second PCR ran for roughly 7 to 12 cycles. One entry per CDR3 protein, called by TCRdb with MiXCR from the 5' RACE reads. The sample consists of hundreds of thousands of distinct CDR3 sequences, 58% of them appearing once. Of note for this clonotype: Its target is unknown.

Trimming at V came to 6 bases and at J to 9 bases, leaving 8 bases not matched to a gene. The CDR3 runs to 14 residues. Per germline, CDR1 MNHEY and CDR2 SVGAGI. Sequences were obtained from blood. The chain employs TRBV6-5 and TRBJ1-1; 12 nucleotides agree with TRBD1. This receptor was identified in a man in his 60s in good health. The CDR3 nucleotides read TGTGCCAGCAGCAGGGGACAGGGGGCAAACAAAGCTTTCTTT. Translation: CASSRGQGANKAFF.